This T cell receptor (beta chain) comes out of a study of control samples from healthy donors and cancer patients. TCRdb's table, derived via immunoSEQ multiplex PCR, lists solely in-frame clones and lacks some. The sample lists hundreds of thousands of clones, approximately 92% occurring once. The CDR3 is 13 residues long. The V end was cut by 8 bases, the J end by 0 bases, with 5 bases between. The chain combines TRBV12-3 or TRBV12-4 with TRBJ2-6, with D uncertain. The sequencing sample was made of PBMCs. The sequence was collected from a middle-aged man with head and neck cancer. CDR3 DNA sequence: TGTGCCAGCGGAGTCTCTGGGGCCAACGTCCTGACTTTC. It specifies CASGVSGANVLTF.